This section outlines one TCR beta chain sequence together with its context. With 7 bases removed from V and 6 bases from J, the gap between germline ends came to 12 bases. Germline values: CDR1 SGHVS, CDR2 FNYEAQ. The CDR3 runs 12 residues. An input of about 0.5 to 1 ug of RNA was subjected to reverse transcription using random hexamers. TCRdb processed the immunoSEQ multiplex PCR reads anew with MiXCR; each CDR3 protein has one entry. The table shows hundreds of thousands of distinct CDR3 sequences, with around 90% occurring only once. This sample was taken from a study of CD8 T cells in Susac syndrome.

This chain joins TRBV7-6 and TRBJ1-1, with D perhaps TRBD1 (5 bases). The sequence derives from a human donor with multiple sclerosis. The sample was CD8+ T cells from PBMCs. The CDR3 nucleotides read TGTGCCAGCACCACGGTAGGGGCTGAAGCTTTCTTT. Its protein product is CASTTVGAEAFF.